This T cell receptor beta chain derives from a study of regulatory T cells in long-lasting Graves disease. Study results and limitations: With a small sample size, accuracy may have been reduced. Relative to newly diagnosed Graves' patients, persistent ones had lower TCR diversity. Comparison showed that persistent patients shared more public clonotypes (about 2,700) than new patients (966).

HTBI primers from iRepertoire and Arm-PCR of CDR3 regions yielded the TCR beta libraries. TCRdb processed the multiplex PCR reads anew with MiXCR; each CDR3 protein has one entry. The sample lists 500,000 to 800,000 distinct CDR3 sequences, 25% to 35% occurring once. The CDR3 contains 15 residues. In germline, CDR1 is LGHDT, CDR2 YNNKEL (reference sequence). V lost 0 bases and J lost 7; bases outside the gene matches: 5. Documented time point: persistent/refractory GD, antithyroid drugs over 5 years with positive TRAb. PBMCs were the source of the RNA used for TCR sequencing. Note on this clonotype: Its antigen is currently unknown.

The sequence was collected from a female donor with Graves disease. Sequencing used peripheral blood mononuclear cells (PBMCs), obtained when the disease was refractory, from a patient treated with antithyroid drugs. The V and J genes are TRBV3-1 and TRBJ1-5; 8 nucleotides agree with TRBD1. The CDR3 nucleotides are TGTGCCAGCAGCCAAGATGGACAGGGCGGGCAGCCCCAGCATTTT. Amino acids: CASSQDGQGGQPQHF.